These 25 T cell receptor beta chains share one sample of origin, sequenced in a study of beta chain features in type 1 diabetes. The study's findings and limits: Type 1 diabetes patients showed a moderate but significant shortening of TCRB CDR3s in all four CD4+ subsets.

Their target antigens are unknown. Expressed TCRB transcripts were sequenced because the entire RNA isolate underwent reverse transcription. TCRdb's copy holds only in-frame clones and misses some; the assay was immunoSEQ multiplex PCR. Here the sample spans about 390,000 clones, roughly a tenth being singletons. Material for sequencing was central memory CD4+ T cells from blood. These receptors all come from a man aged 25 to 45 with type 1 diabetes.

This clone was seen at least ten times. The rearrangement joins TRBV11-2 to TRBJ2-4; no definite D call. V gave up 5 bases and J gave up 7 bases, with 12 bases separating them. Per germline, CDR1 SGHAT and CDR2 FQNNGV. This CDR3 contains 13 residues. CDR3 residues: CASSPIDSNIQYF. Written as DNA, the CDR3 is TGTGCCAGCAGCCCCATCGACTCTAACATTCAGTACTTC.

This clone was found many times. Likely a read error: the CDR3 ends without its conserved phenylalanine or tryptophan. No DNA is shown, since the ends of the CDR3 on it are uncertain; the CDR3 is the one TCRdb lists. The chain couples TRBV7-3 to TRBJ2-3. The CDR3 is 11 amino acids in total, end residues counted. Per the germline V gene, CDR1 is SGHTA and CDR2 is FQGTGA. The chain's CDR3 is CASSFPGPCCL.

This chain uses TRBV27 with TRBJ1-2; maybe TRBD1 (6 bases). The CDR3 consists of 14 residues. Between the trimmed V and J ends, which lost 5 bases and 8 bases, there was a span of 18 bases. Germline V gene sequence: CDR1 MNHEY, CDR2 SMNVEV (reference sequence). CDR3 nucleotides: TGTGCCAGCAGTGCAGGATCAGGGGTTTACGGCTACACCTTC. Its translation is CASSAGSGVYGYTF.

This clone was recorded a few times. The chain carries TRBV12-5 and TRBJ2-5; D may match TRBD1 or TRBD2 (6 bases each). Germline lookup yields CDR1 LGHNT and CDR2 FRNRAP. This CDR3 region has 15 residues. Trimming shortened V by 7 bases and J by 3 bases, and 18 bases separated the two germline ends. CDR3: CASDNGGGIEETQYF. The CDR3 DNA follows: TGTGCTAGTGATAACGGGGGCGGGATTGAAGAGACCCAGTACTTC.

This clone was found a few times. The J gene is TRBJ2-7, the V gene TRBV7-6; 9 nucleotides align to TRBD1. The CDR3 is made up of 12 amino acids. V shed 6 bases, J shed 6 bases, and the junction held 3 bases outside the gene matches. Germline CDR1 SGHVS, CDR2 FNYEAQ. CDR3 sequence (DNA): TGTGCCAGCAGGCCGACAGGGGGCGAGCAGTACTTC. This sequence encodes CASRPTGGEQYF.

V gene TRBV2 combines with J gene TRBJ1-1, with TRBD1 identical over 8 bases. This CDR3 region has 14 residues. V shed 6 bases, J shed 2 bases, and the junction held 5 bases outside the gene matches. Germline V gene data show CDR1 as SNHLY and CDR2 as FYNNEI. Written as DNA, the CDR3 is TGTGCCAGCAGCGCGGGACAGGTTAACACTGAAGCTTTCTTT. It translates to CASSAGQVNTEAFF.

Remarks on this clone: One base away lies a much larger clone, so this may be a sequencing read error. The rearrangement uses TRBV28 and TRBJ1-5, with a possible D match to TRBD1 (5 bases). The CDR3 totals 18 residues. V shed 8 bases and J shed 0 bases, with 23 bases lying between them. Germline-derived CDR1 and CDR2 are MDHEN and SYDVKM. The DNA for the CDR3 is TGTGCCAGCTGTGGTCCCGGGACTCAGGGCTCTAGCAATCAGCCCCAGCATTTT. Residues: CASCGPGTQGSSNQPQHF.

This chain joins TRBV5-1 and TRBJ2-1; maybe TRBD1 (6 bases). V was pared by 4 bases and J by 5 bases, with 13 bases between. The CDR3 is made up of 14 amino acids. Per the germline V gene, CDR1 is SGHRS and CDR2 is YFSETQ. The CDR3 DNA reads TGCGCCAGCAGCACCCAGACAGGTAACAATGAGCAGTTCTTC. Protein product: CASSTQTGNNEQFF.

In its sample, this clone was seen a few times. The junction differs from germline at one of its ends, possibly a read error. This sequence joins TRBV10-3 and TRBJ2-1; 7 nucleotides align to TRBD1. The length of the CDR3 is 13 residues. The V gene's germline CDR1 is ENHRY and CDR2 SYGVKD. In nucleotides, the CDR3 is TGTGCCAGCAGTAACCGGGACAGAAGTGAGCAGTTCTTC. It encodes CASSNRDRSEQFF.

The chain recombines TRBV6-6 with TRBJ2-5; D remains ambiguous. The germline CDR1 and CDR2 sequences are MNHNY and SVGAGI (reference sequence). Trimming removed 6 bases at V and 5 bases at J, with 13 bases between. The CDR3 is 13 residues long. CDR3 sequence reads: CASRHPDRETQYF. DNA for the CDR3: TGTGCCAGCAGGCACCCCGATAGGGAGACCCAGTACTTC.

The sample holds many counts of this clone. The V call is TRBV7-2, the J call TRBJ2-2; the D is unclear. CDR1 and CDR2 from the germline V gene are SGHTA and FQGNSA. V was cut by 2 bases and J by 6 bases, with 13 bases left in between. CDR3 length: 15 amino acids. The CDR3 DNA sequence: TGTGCCAGCAGCTTATTGGGGATTGCGGCCGGGGAGCTGTTTTTT. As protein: CASSLLGIAAGELFF.

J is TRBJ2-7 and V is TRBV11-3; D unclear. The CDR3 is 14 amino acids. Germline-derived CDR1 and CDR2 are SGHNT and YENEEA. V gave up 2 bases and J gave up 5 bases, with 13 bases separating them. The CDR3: CASSLSGRTHEQYF. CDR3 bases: TGTGCCAGCAGCTTAAGTGGCAGGACCCACGAGCAGTACTTC.

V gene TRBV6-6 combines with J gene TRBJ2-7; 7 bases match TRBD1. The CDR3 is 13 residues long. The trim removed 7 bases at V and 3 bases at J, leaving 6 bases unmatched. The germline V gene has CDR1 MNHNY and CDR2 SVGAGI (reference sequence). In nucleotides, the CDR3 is TGTGCCAGCAATCCCGGGACAGTCTACGAGCAGTACTTC. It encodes CASNPGTVYEQYF.

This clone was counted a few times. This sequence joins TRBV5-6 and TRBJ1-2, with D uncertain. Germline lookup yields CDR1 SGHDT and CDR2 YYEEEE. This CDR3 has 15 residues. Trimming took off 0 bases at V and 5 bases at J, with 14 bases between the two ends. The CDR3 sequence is CASSLDSLNTYGYTF. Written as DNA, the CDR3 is TGTGCCAGCAGCTTGGACAGCTTGAATACTTATGGCTACACCTTC.

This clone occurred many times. Written as DNA, the CDR3 is TGCGCCAGCAGTGAGTCGCCGGGGTTTGGCTACACCTTC. It encodes CASSESPGFGYTF. The V and J genes are TRBV10-2 and TRBJ1-2; no reliable D call. Trimming removed 0 bases at V and 7 bases at J, with 9 bases between. The CDR3 is 13 residues long. Looked up from germline, CDR1 is WSHSY and CDR2 is SAAADI.

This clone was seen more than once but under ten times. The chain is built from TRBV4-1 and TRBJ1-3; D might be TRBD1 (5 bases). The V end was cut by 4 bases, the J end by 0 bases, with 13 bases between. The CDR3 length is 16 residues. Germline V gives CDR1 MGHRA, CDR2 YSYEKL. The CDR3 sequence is CASSPGTARSGNTIYF. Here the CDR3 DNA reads TGCGCCAGCAGCCCCGGGACGGCCCGCTCTGGAAACACCATATATTTT.

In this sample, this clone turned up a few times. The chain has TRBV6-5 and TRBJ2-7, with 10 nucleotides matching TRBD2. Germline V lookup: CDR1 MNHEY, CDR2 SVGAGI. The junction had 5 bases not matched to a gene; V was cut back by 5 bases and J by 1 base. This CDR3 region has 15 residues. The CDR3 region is CASSLSGLASYEQYF. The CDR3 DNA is TGTGCCAGCAGTCTATCGGGACTAGCGTCCTACGAGCAGTACTTC.

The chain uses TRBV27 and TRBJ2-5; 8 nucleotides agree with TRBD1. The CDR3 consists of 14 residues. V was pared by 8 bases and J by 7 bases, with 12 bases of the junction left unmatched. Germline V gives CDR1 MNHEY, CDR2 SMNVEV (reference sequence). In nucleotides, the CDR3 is TGTGCCAGCGGCTTAACCGGGACAGGAGGGACCCAGTACTTC. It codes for CASGLTGTGGTQYF.

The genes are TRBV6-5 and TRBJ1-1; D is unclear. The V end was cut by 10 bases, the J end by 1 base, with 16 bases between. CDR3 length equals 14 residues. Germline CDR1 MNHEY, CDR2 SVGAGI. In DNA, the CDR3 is TGTGCCATCCGGGAGGGCCATGGGAACACTGAAGCTTTCTTT. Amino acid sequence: CAIREGHGNTEAFF.

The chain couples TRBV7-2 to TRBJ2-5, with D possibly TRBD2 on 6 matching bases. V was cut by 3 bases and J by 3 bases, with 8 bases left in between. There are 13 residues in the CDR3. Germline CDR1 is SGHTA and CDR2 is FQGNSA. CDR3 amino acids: CASSLWGEETQYF. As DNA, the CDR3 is TGTGCCAGCAGCTTGTGGGGGGAAGAGACCCAGTACTTC.

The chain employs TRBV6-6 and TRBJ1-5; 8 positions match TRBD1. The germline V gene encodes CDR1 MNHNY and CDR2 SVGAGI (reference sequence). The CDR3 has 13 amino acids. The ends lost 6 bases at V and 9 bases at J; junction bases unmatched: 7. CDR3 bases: TGTGCCAGCAGAGACAGGGGTGGTGGGCCCCAGCATTTT. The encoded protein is CASRDRGGGPQHF.

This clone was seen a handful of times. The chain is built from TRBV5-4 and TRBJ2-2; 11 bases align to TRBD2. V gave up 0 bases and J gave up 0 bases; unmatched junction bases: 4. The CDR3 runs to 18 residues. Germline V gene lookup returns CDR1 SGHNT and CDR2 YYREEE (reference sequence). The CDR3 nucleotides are TGTGCCAGCAGCTTGGGACTAGCGGGATCCTCGAACACCGGGGAGCTGTTTTTT. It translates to CASSLGLAGSSNTGELFF.

The CDR3 spells CASVENYEQYF. The CDR3 nucleotides are TGTGCCAGCGTTGAGAACTACGAGCAGTACTTC. The rearrangement links TRBV6-5 to TRBJ2-7; the D is unclear. V was trimmed by 8 bases and J by 3 bases, leaving 8 bases between them. The CDR3 is 11 residues long. The germline V gene encodes CDR1 MNHEY and CDR2 SVGAGI.

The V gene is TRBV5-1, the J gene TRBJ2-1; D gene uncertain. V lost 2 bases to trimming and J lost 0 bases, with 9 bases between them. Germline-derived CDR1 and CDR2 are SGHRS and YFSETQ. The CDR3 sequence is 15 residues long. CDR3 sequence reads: CASSFGESSYNEQFF. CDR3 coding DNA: TGCGCCAGCAGCTTCGGAGAGAGCTCCTACAATGAGCAGTTCTTC.

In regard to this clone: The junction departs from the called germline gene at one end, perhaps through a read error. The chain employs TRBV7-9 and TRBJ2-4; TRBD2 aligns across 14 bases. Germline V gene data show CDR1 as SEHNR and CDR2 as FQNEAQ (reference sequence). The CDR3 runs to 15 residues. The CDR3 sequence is CASSSYTTSGRGGGF. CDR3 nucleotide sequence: TGTGCCAGCAGCTCATACACGACTAGCGGGAGGGGCGGGGGCTTC.